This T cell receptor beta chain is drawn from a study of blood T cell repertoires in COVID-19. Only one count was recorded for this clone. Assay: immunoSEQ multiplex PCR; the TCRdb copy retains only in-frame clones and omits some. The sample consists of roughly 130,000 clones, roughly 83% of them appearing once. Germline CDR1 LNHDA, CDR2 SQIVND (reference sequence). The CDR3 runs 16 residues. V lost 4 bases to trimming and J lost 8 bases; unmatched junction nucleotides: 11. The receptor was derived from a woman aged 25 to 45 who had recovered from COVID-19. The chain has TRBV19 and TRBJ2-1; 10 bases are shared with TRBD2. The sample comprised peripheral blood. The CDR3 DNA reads TGTGCCAGTAGTAACGGACCTAGCGGGAGTGTTTATGAGCAGTTCTTC. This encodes CASSNGPSGSVYEQFF.